Below, 6 T cell receptor beta chains from the same sample are listed, as sequenced in a study of cytomegalovirus exposure and HLA in healthy donors. Only in-frame clones appear in the TCRdb table, and some are missing; sequencing was by immunoSEQ multiplex PCR. The sample has 50,000 or so clones; around 94% are singletons. The sequencing sample was made of PBMCs. The source of these receptors is a man between 18 and 29 years old in good health and CMV-seronegative.

This chain connects TRBV19 to TRBJ2-2; possible D gene TRBD2, 6 bases. V was trimmed by 4 bases and J by 5 bases, leaving 11 bases between them. The CDR3 covers 14 residues. Looked up from germline, CDR1 is LNHDA and CDR2 is SQIVND (reference sequence). The CDR3 loop is CASSKVAVTGELFF. The DNA of the CDR3 is TGTGCCAGTAGTAAGGTAGCGGTAACCGGGGAGCTGTTTTTT.

This clone was seen just once. J is TRBJ2-1 and V is TRBV18; tentative D call: TRBD2 (6 bases). V was cut by 6 bases and J by 7 bases, with 13 bases left in between. Germline V gene data show CDR1 as KGHSH and CDR2 as LQKENI. This CDR3 is built from 13 residues. The CDR3 spells CASSPGGINEQFF. In DNA form, the CDR3 reads TGTGCCAGCTCCCCCGGGGGAATTAATGAGCAGTTCTTC.

The rearrangement links TRBV23-1 to TRBJ2-1, with 7 bases matching TRBD2. TRBV23-1 is designated an ORF whose function remains uncertain. The CDR3 is 17 amino acids. Trimming cost V 0 bases and J 7 bases; bases outside gene matches: 12. Here the CDR3 reads CASSQSVVAGVRNEQFF. The CDR3 DNA reads as TGCGCCAGCAGTCAATCAGTAGTGGCGGGAGTGAGGAATGAGCAGTTCTTC.

This chain uses TRBV27 with TRBJ2-5, with TRBD2 matching over 7 bases. From germline, CDR1 is MNHEY and CDR2 SMNVEV (reference sequence). J lost 2 bases, V lost 6 bases, and 3 bases had no gene match. The CDR3 is 13 amino acids. CDR3 DNA sequence: TGTGCCAGCAGCAGGACTAGACAAGAGACCCAGTACTTC. This gives the protein CASSRTRQETQYF.

This chain links TRBV11-2 with TRBJ1-1, with 9 bases fitting TRBD1. Unmatched junction bases numbered 10, after V lost 6 bases and J lost 2 bases. Germline V gives CDR1 SGHAT, CDR2 FQNNGV. The CDR3 runs to 16 residues. The CDR3 spells CASRPGQGVPNTEAFF. The CDR3 DNA sequence: TGTGCCAGCAGACCGGGACAGGGAGTTCCAAACACTGAAGCTTTCTTT.

This clone has a single count. The chain combines TRBV19 with TRBJ2-3, with D maybe TRBD1 (5 bases). V was pared by 7 bases and J by 4 bases, with 9 bases between. This CDR3 spans 12 amino acids. Germline loops: CDR1 LNHDA, CDR2 SQIVND (reference sequence). The CDR3 sequence: CASKGVPDTQYF. CDR3 sequence (DNA): TGTGCCAGTAAAGGGGTGCCAGATACGCAGTATTTT.